These 13 T cell receptor beta chains came from one sample sequenced in a study of blood T cells in healthy people across ages. A second PCR, run for about 7 to 11 cycles, used a sample-barcoded 5' primer plus a J-beta primer mix. Via MiXCR, TCRdb re-called the 5' RACE reads, giving one row per CDR3 protein. This sample yields about 930,000 distinct CDR3 sequences, of which 25% to 30% are seen a single time; roughly 10% belongs to the top ten. These data were also reused for a study on T cells of mothers and their children.

The sequenced sample consisted of blood. The receptors originated from a woman aged 40 to 49 in good health.

The chain combines TRBV9 with TRBJ1-1, with TRBD1 as a possible D gene (6 bases). Germline CDR1 reads SGDLS; CDR2 reads YYNGEE. V lost 0 bases and J lost 5, with 11 bases in between. This CDR3 contains 14 residues. The CDR3 loop reads CASSVEAGATEAFF. The CDR3 DNA sequence: TGTGCCAGCAGCGTAGAAGCGGGGGCGACTGAAGCTTTCTTT.

This clonotype showed up many times. This chain joins TRBV4-2 and TRBJ2-1; 9 bases map to TRBD1. The CDR3 extends over 16 amino acids. The germline CDR1 and CDR2 sequences are LGHNA and YNFKEQ. The junction had 6 bases not matched to a gene; V was cut back by 1 base and J by 5 bases. The DNA for the CDR3 is TGTGCCAGCAGCCAAGTGGACAGGGGACTCCACAATGAGCAGTTCTTC. Translated, it gives CASSQVDRGLHNEQFF.

The chain recombines TRBV28 with TRBJ1-5, with D perhaps TRBD1 (6 bases). The V gene's germline CDR1 is MDHEN and CDR2 SYDVKM. This CDR3 has 15 amino acids. The V end lost 3 bases, the J end lost 4 bases, and 13 bases lay between the germline ends. This chain's CDR3 is CASSLIDRQNQPQHF. The CDR3 bases are TGTGCCAGCAGTTTGATTGACAGGCAAAATCAGCCCCAGCATTTT. The full variable domain, in which reference TRBV28 and TRBJ1-5 provide the parts outside the CDR3, is DVKVTQSSRYLVKRTGEKVFLECVQDMDHENMFWYRQDPGLGLRLIYFSYDVKMKEKGDIPEGYSVSREKKERFSLILESASTNQTSMYLCASSLIDRQNQPQHFGDGTRLSIL.

Of note for this clonotype: A much larger clone sits a single nucleotide away, making a read error possible. The chain has TRBV20-1 and TRBJ2-1, with unresolved D. There are 13 residues in the CDR3. Germline V gene sequence: CDR1 DFQATT, CDR2 SNEGSKA (reference sequence). V lost 0 bases, J lost 13 bases, and 16 bases lay in between. This chain's CDR3 is CSARDPSAETQFF. The CDR3 DNA is TGCAGTGCTAGAGATCCCAGTGCAGAGACCCAGTTCTTC.

J is TRBJ1-6 and V is TRBV3-1, with a tentative D call TRBD1 (5 bases). The length of the CDR3 is 15 residues. V was clipped by 4 bases and J by 7 bases, with 14 bases between them. Germline loops: CDR1 LGHDT, CDR2 YNNKEL (reference sequence). The CDR3 DNA sequence: TGTGCCAGCAGCCCAGTGGCCGGGGGGAATTCACCCCTCCACTTT. Translating it yields CASSPVAGGNSPLHF.

This clonotype was recorded a few times. The chain recombines TRBV29-1 with TRBJ2-1, with D perhaps TRBD1 (5 bases). The CDR3 runs to 10 residues. Trimming stripped 6 bases from V and 8 bases from J, with 8 bases between. Germline CDR1 reads SQVTM; CDR2 reads ANQGSEA. CDR3 nucleotides: TGCAGCGTATTAGGGGATGAGCAGTTCTTC. It encodes CSVLGDEQFF.

This clonotype was observed at least ten times. The V and J genes are TRBV28 and TRBJ1-2, with 8 bases aligning to TRBD1. V lost 6 bases, J lost 4 bases, and 7 bases stayed unmatched. Germline assignment: CDR1 MDHEN and CDR2 SYDVKM. This CDR3 comprises 14 residues. The CDR3 bases are TGTGCCAGCAGGTACCGGGACAGGATCTATGGCTACACCTTC. Amino acids: CASRYRDRIYGYTF.

This clonotype was observed a few times. Possible read error: a much larger clone is one base away. This sequence joins TRBV6-5 and TRBJ2-5; the D gene is possibly TRBD2 (6 bases). The last part of the DNA fits TRBJ2-7 better; the J call may be wrong. This CDR3 contains 15 residues. Germline V gives CDR1 MNHEY, CDR2 SVGAGI. CDR3 loop: CASKGLRAPSYEQYF. CDR3 in DNA: TGTGCCAGCAAGGGACTGCGGGCCCCCTCCTACGAGCAGTACTTC.

V and J are TRBV5-1 and TRBJ2-1; 9 bases fit TRBD1. Germline CDR1 and CDR2: SGHRS and YFSETQ. V was clipped by 4 bases and J by 2 bases; unmatched bases: 4. The length of the CDR3 is 15 residues. The CDR3 loop reads CASSIDRGAYNEQFF. The CDR3 region has the DNA TGCGCCAGCAGCATCGACAGGGGGGCCTACAATGAGCAGTTCTTC.

There are many counts of this clonotype. The rearrangement uses TRBV28 and TRBJ1-2, with 8 nucleotides matching TRBD1. Germline values: CDR1 MDHEN, CDR2 SYDVKM. Trimming removed 6 bases from V and 4 bases from J; junction bases left unmatched: 7. The CDR3 sequence is 14 residues long. In DNA, the CDR3 is TGTGCCAGCAGCAGACAGGGGTATACCTATGGCTACACCTTC. It yields the protein CASSRQGYTYGYTF.

The table lists this clonotype with many counts. The V and J genes are TRBV7-6 and TRBJ1-6; D may be TRBD1 (6 bases). The CDR3 loop spans 14 amino acids. V shed 1 base and J shed 9 bases, with 10 bases lying between them. The V gene's germline CDR1 is SGHVS and CDR2 FNYEAQ. The CDR3 bases are TGTGCCAGCAGCTTAGAAAGGGGGAGTTCACCCCTCCACTTT. Amino acid sequence: CASSLERGSSPLHF. Full variable domain (rest looked up from reference TRBV7-6 and TRBJ1-6): GAGVSQSPRYKVTKRGQDVALRCDPISGHVSLYWYRQALGQGPEFLTYFNYEAQQDKSGLPNDRFSAERPEGSISTLTIQRTEQRDSAMYRCASSLERGSSPLHFGNGTRLTVT.

The rearrangement links TRBV18 to TRBJ2-3; the match to TRBD1 covers 7 bases. V lost 7 bases and J lost 3; bases outside the gene matches: 4. This CDR3 has 13 amino acids. Germline values: CDR1 KGHSH, CDR2 LQKENI. The DNA for the CDR3 is TGTGCCAGCTTACCGACAGGGACAGATACGCAGTATTTT. It is translated as CASLPTGTDTQYF.

The sample holds many counts of this clonotype. The chain is built from TRBV20-1 and TRBJ2-1, with 8 bases identical to TRBD2. After removal of 6 bases from V and 7 bases from J, the junction contained 8 bases not matched to a gene. This CDR3 spans 13 amino acids. CDR1 and CDR2 (germline): DFQATT, SNEGSKA (reference sequence). CDR3 DNA: TGCAGTGCCTCCCCGGGCGGGGGGAATGAGCAGTTCTTC. Translating it yields CSASPGGGNEQFF.